Following are 27 T cell receptor beta chains from one sample sequenced in a study of T cell responses to AZD1222 COVID-19 vaccine. The assay was immunoSEQ multiplex PCR, and TCRdb's table has in-frame clones only and misses some. The sample includes approximately 170,000 clones, roughly 92% of them seen just once. The sample here was peripheral blood, taken on day 0 of AZD1222 vaccination. Receptors originate from an adult in good health.

This clone was counted between two and nine times. The chain recombines TRBV7-2 with TRBJ1-1, with D unresolved. Germline values: CDR1 SGHTA, CDR2 FQGNSA. Between the trimmed V and J ends, which lost 0 bases and 1 base, there was a span of 9 bases. This CDR3 comprises 15 residues. This CDR3 is CASSLASSGNTEAFF. In nucleotides, the CDR3 is TGTGCCAGCAGCTTAGCGTCATCGGGGAACACTGAAGCTTTCTTT.

This chain joins TRBV5-1 and TRBJ2-2, with D hard to call. Germline V gene sequence: CDR1 SGHRS, CDR2 YFSETQ. The V gene lost 2 bases and the J gene lost 3 bases, with 8 bases spanning the gap. The CDR3 totals 14 residues. The CDR3 bases are TGCGCCAGCAGCTTTGGGGTGGACACCGGGGAGCTGTTTTTT. This encodes CASSFGVDTGELFF. Looking up the rest from reference TRBV5-1 and TRBJ2-2 gives the full variable domain: KAGVTQTPRYLIKTRGQQVTLSCSPISGHRSVSWYQQTPGQGLQFLFEYFSETQRNKGNFPGRFSGRQFSNSRSEMNVSTLELGDSALYLCASSFGVDTGELFFGEGSRLTVL.

This rearrangement joins TRBV12-3 or TRBV12-4 to TRBJ2-3; a weak D match, TRBD2 (6 bases). This CDR3 has 13 amino acids. V was clipped by 5 bases and J by 5 bases, with 11 bases between them. The CDR3 nucleotides are TGTGCCAGCAGTCCCGCCGGGGGAGATACGCAGTATTTT. Protein: CASSPAGGDTQYF.

The chain recombines TRBV5-1 with TRBJ1-2; a possible D gene is TRBD1 (6 bases). The CDR3 contains 16 residues. Germline lookup yields CDR1 SGHRS and CDR2 YFSETQ. V lost 1 base, J lost 4 bases, and 17 bases lay in between. In nucleotides, the CDR3 is TGCGCCAGCAGCTTGTCCCTGGACAGAGCCATCTATGGCTACACCTTC. Its protein product is CASSLSLDRAIYGYTF.

The rearrangement links TRBV5-1 to TRBJ1-2, with D possibly TRBD1 on 6 matching bases. Trimming took 4 bases from V and 4 from J, leaving 20 bases between them. This CDR3 region has 16 residues. Germline V gene data show CDR1 as SGHRS and CDR2 as YFSETQ. DNA of the CDR3: TGCGCCAGCAGCAATGTGGGGGGCCAGGGACTCTATGGCTACACCTTC. Amino acids: CASSNVGGQGLYGYTF.

DNA of the CDR3: TGTGCCAGTAGCCAAAGCCGAAACAGGGGTAAAGAGACCCAGTACTTC. Amino acids: CASSQSRNRGKETQYF. The chain has TRBV19 and TRBJ2-5; TRBD1 agrees at 7 bases. The CDR3 runs 16 residues. J was trimmed by 3 bases and V by 6 bases; bases with no gene match: 13. Germline CDR1 and CDR2: LNHDA and SQIVND (reference sequence).

The J gene is TRBJ1-1, the V gene TRBV6-5; no definite D call. CDR3 length: 12 residues. V lost 0 bases, J lost 6 bases, and 5 bases lay in between. Germline CDR1 reads MNHEY; CDR2 reads SVGAGI. In DNA, the CDR3 is TGTGCCAGCAGTTACTCTACCTCTGAAGCTTTCTTT. It codes for CASSYSTSEAFF.

The chain joins TRBV7-3 to TRBJ1-6; no clear D. This CDR3 is 18 amino acids long. Germline V gene sequence: CDR1 SGHTA, CDR2 FQGTGA. Trimming removed 0 bases at V and 0 bases at J, with 12 bases between. This chain's CDR3 is CASSLTRTVSSYNSPLHF. CDR3 nucleotide sequence: TGTGCCAGCAGCTTAACGAGGACGGTAAGCTCCTATAATTCACCCCTCCACTTT.

The chain carries TRBV5-4 and TRBJ2-7; 7 positions agree with TRBD1. CDR1 and CDR2 (germline): SGHNT, YYREEE (reference sequence). CDR3 length: 11 residues. Losses at the gene ends were 3 bases for V and 9 bases for J; bases not matched to a gene: 3. CDR3 protein: CASSSQGVQYF. The CDR3 DNA reads TGTGCCAGCAGCTCCCAGGGGGTGCAGTACTTC.

V is TRBV5-6 and J is TRBJ2-3; 7 nucleotides agree with TRBD2. The CDR3 length is 16 residues. Germline V CDR1 and CDR2: SGHDT, YYEEEE. V lost 2 bases to trimming and J lost 4 bases; unmatched junction nucleotides: 10. DNA for the CDR3: TGTGCCAGCAGCTTTCTCCTTGCGGGGGTGTCAGATACGCAGTATTTT. Its translation is CASSFLLAGVSDTQYF.

This clone appeared a single time. The chain links TRBV7-9 to TRBJ2-7; TRBD2 agrees at 9 bases. CDR3 length equals 17 residues. V lost 4 bases, J lost 4 bases, and 14 bases stayed unmatched. The V gene's germline CDR1 is SEHNR and CDR2 FQNEAQ (reference sequence). Here the CDR3 DNA reads TGTGCCAGCAGCTCGTACAGTCTCGGGACTAGCAGTTACGAGCAGTACTTC. Translation: CASSSYSLGTSSYEQYF.

The V gene is TRBV5-1, the J gene TRBJ1-1, with D tentatively TRBD1 (5 bases). CDR1 and CDR2 from the germline V gene are SGHRS and YFSETQ. Trimming left V 4 bases short and J 4 bases short, with 14 bases between. This CDR3 has 14 amino acids. CDR3 loop: CASSGVDRGTEAFF. CDR3 DNA: TGCGCCAGCAGCGGAGTCGACAGAGGCACTGAAGCTTTCTTT. The full variable domain, its missing parts supplied by reference TRBV5-1 and TRBJ1-1, is KAGVTQTPRYLIKTRGQQVTLSCSPISGHRSVSWYQQTPGQGLQFLFEYFSETQRNKGNFPGRFSGRQFSNSRSEMNVSTLELGDSALYLCASSGVDRGTEAFFGQGTRLTVV.

The chain couples TRBV12-3 or TRBV12-4 to TRBJ2-2; D might be TRBD1 (5 bases). This CDR3 has 13 amino acids. The germline V and J ends were trimmed by 6 bases and 7 bases, with 12 bases remaining between them. CDR3 in amino acids: CASSHLTGGELFF. The CDR3 DNA follows: TGTGCCAGCAGCCATTTAACAGGCGGGGAGCTGTTTTTT.

Written as DNA, the CDR3 is TGTGCCAGCAGCATTTCGAGGAGAGGGAGAGAGCAGTACTTC. Translating it yields CASSISRRGREQYF. The J gene is TRBJ2-7, the V gene TRBV21-1; the table's D call TRBD2 went unverified against the DNA. TRBV21-1 is reported as a pseudogene. The CDR3 length is 14 residues.

V usage is TRBV7-2 and J usage is TRBJ2-1, with 7 bases aligning to TRBD1. Germline lookup yields CDR1 SGHTA and CDR2 FQGNSA. J was trimmed by 6 bases and V by 5 bases; bases with no gene match: 7. The CDR3 covers 14 residues. The CDR3 reads CASSLQPGGNEQFF. The CDR3 bases are TGTGCCAGCAGCCTCCAGCCAGGGGGCAATGAGCAGTTCTTC.

As for this clone: Other DNA sequences within the sample encode an identical CDR3. The chain uses TRBV12-3 or TRBV12-4 and TRBJ1-1; no definite D call. The CDR3 is 13 amino acids. The germline V and J ends were trimmed by 1 base and 0 bases, with 3 bases remaining between them. The CDR3 sequence: CASSLGLNTEAFF. DNA for the CDR3: TGTGCCAGCAGTTTAGGCCTGAACACTGAAGCTTTCTTT.

V and J are TRBV18 and TRBJ2-7, with TRBD1 matching 7 bases. Germline-derived CDR1 and CDR2 are KGHSH and LQKENI. The length of the CDR3 is 14 residues. Trimming at V came to 4 bases and at J to 4 bases, leaving 7 bases not matched to a gene. CDR3 DNA: TGTGCCAGCTCACGGGACAGTTTTCGGTACGAGCAGTACTTC. Amino acid sequence: CASSRDSFRYEQYF.

The rearrangement links TRBV12-3 or TRBV12-4 to TRBJ1-3; D unclear. The CDR3 runs 12 residues. V lost 5 bases and J 4 bases, leaving 6 bases between the germline ends. CDR3 in DNA: TGTGCCAGCAGTGACGTGGGAAACACCATATATTTT. It encodes CASSDVGNTIYF.

V and J are TRBV2 and TRBJ2-2; D is perhaps TRBD1 or TRBD2 (5 bases each). CDR3 length: 13 residues. Trimming shortened V by 8 bases and J by 3 bases, and 10 bases separated the two germline ends. CDR1 SNHLY and CDR2 FYNNEI come from the germline V gene. The CDR3 region is CASGGAHTGELFF. The CDR3 coding sequence is TGTGCCAGCGGGGGAGCCCACACCGGGGAGCTGTTTTTT.

The chain recombines TRBV7-2 with TRBJ2-7; 15 nucleotides agree with TRBD2. This CDR3 contains 16 residues. The junction had 1 base not matched to a gene; V was cut back by 2 bases and J by 2 bases. Germline loops: CDR1 SGHTA, CDR2 FQGNSA. CDR3 nucleotides: TGTGCCAGCAGCTTAAGGACTAGCGGGAGGGCCTACGAGCAGTACTTC. This codes for CASSLRTSGRAYEQYF. The whole variable domain, remainder taken from reference TRBV7-2 and TRBJ2-7, is GAGVSQSPSNKVTEKGKDVELRCDPISGHTALYWYRQSLGQGLEFLIYFQGNSAPDKSGLPSDRFSAERTGGSVSTLTIQRTQQEDSAVYLCASSLRTSGRAYEQYFGPGTRLTVT.

This rearrangement joins TRBV11-2 to TRBJ1-1; no firm D call. Germline V gives CDR1 SGHAT, CDR2 FQNNGV. V dropped 7 bases and J dropped 6 bases, with 15 bases sitting between them. There are 13 residues in the CDR3. The CDR3 DNA follows: TGTGCCAGCACCCTCGTCGGTGGCTCTGAAGCTTTCTTT. Amino acid sequence: CASTLVGGSEAFF.

The chain combines TRBV3-1 (or the pseudogene TRBV3-2) with TRBJ2-5; 10 nucleotides align to TRBD2. With 10 bases clipped from V and 5 bases from J, the junction kept 13 bases outside the gene matches. CDR1 and CDR2 from the germline V gene are LGHDT and YNNKEL (reference sequence). This CDR3 contains 15 residues. The CDR3 protein is CATRTSGTPRETQYF. CDR3 DNA sequence: TGTGCCACCAGGACTAGCGGAACCCCGAGGGAGACCCAGTACTTC.

The chain carries TRBV6-2 or TRBV6-3 and TRBJ2-7; no clear D gene. The CDR3 has 13 residues. V was pared by 6 bases and J by 0 bases, with 9 bases between. CDR1 MNHEY and CDR2 SVGEGT come from the germline V gene. The CDR3 sequence: CASSLHPSYEQYF. The CDR3 region has the DNA TGTGCCAGCAGCCTCCACCCCTCCTACGAGCAGTACTTC.

The chain recombines TRBV15 with TRBJ2-3; TRBD2 aligns across 7 bases. CDR3 size: 18 residues. CDR1 and CDR2 from the germline V gene are LNHNV and YYDKDF (reference sequence). Trimming took 8 bases from V and 1 from J; bases not matched to a gene: 18. The CDR3: CATPGAAGEPRCTDTQYF. The CDR3 DNA sequence: TGTGCCACCCCAGGAGCGGCGGGAGAGCCCCGATGCACAGATACGCAGTATTTT.

This chain connects TRBV10-2 to TRBJ2-1; D may correspond to TRBD1 or TRBD2 (5 bases each). In germline, CDR1 is WSHSY, CDR2 SAAADI. The CDR3 length is 14 residues. The germline V and J ends were trimmed by 0 bases and 15 bases, with 18 bases remaining between them. The CDR3 DNA sequence: TGCGCCAGCAGTGAGTCGACAGTAAGGGTAGCGTGGTTCTTC. Protein sequence: CASSESTVRVAWFF.

The chain couples TRBV18 to TRBJ2-4; D ambiguous. Germline V gives CDR1 KGHSH, CDR2 LQKENI. The CDR3 runs 16 residues. Trimming pared 0 bases from V and 1 base from J, leaving 10 bases between. The DNA for the CDR3 is TGTGCCAGCTCACCACCGGAGAGGATGGCCAAAAACATTCAGTACTTC. It translates to CASSPPERMAKNIQYF.

The gene calls are TRBV5-4 and TRBJ2-3; 7 nucleotides match TRBD1. Trimming took 4 bases from V and 5 from J; bases not matched to a gene: 10. Germline CDR1 SGHNT, CDR2 YYREEE (reference sequence). The CDR3 is 15 amino acids. The CDR3 sequence is CASSLPGTEVDTQYF. The CDR3 DNA sequence: TGTGCCAGCAGCCTTCCCGGGACAGAAGTAGATACGCAGTATTTT.